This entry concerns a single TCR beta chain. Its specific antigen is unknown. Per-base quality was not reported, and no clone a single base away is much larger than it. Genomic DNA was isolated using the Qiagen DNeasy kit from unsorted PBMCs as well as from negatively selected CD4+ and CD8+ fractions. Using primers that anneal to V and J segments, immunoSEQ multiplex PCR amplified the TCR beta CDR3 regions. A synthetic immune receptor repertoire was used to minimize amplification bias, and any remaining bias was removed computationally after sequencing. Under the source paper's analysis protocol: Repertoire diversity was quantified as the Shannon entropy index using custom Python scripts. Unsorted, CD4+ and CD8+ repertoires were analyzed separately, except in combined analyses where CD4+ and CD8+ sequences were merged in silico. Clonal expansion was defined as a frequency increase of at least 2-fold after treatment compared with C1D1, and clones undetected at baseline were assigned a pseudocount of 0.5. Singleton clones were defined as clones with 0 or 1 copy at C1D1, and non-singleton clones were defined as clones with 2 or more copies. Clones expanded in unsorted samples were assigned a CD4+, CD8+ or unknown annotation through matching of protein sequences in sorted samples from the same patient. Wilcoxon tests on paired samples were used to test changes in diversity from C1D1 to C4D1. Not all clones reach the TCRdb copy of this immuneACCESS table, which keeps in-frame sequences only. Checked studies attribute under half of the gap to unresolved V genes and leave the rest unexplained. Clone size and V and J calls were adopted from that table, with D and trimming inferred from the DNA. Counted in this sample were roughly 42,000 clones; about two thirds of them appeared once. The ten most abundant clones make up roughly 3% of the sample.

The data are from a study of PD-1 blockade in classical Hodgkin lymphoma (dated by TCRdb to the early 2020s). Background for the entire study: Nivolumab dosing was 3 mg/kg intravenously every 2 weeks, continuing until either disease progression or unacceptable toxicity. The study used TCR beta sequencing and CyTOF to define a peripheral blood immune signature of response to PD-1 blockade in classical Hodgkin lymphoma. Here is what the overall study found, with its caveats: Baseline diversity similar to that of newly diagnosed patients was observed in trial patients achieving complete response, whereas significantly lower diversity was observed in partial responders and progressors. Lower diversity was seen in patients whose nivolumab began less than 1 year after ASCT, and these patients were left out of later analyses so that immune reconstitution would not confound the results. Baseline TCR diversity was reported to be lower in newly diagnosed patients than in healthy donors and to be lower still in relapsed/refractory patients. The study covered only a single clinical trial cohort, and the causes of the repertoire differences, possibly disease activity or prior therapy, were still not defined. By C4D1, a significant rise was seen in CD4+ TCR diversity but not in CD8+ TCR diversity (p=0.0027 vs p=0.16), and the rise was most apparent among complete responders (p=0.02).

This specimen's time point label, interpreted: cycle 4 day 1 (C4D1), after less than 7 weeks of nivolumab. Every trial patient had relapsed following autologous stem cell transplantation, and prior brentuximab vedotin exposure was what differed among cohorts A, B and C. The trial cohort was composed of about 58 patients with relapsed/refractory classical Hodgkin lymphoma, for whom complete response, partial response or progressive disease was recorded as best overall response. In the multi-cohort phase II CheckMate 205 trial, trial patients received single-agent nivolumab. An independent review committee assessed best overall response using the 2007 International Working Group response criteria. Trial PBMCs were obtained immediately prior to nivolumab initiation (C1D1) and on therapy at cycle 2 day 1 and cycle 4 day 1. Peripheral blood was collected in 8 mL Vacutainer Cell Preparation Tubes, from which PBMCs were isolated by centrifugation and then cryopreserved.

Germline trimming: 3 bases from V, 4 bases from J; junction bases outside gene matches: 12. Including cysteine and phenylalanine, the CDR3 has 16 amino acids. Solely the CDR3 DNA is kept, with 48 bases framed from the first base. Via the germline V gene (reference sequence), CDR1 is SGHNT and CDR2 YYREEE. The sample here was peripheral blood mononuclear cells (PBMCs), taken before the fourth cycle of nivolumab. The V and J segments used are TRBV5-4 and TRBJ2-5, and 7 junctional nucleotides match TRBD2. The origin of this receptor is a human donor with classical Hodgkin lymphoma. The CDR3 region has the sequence CASSSPSSGGGETQYF. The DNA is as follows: TGTGCCAGCAGCTCTCCGAGCTCGGGGGGTGGAGAGACCCAGTACTTC. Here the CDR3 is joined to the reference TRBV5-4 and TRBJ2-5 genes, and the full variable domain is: ETGVTQSPTHLIKTRGQQVTLRCSSQSGHNTVSWYQQALGQGPQFIFQYYREEENGRGNFPPRFSGLQFPNYSSELNVNALELDDSALYLCASSSPSSGGGETQYFGPGTRLLVL.